This record covers a single T cell receptor beta chain. J gave up 2 bases and V 2 bases, and 3 bases lay outside the gene matches. The CDR3 is 17 residues long. Germline V gene data show CDR1 as MNHNY and CDR2 as SVGAGI (reference sequence). These data are taken from a study of blood T cells in healthy people across ages. Together with a sample-barcoded 5' primer, a J-beta primer mix was included in a second PCR lasting roughly 7 to 11 cycles. The template-switch adaptor was a 5' adaptor with 12 random nucleotides. It tagged each cDNA molecule. From the 5' RACE reads, TCRdb called clonotypes with MiXCR, one entry per CDR3 protein. This table has roughly 1,500,000 distinct CDR3 sequences, around two fifths appearing once. Total RNA, at least 5 micrograms per sample, was extracted from PBMCs.

Sequenced sample: blood. The chain couples TRBV6-6 to TRBJ2-1, with 13 nucleotides matching TRBD2. The TCR originated in a woman between 18 and 29 years old in good health. The CDR3 here is CASSYTSGGDPYNEQFF. The DNA of the CDR3 is TGTGCCAGCAGTTACACTAGCGGGGGGGATCCCTACAATGAGCAGTTCTTC.